These 22 T cell receptor beta chains share one sample of origin, sequenced in a study of cytomegalovirus exposure and HLA in healthy donors. Clones were read by immunoSEQ multiplex PCR, and TCRdb kept only the in-frame ones, dropping some. The table includes over 100,000 clones, 85% to 90% detected once. Sequenced sample: PBMCs. These receptors came from a woman aged 18-35 years in good health and CMV-seronegative.

The gene calls are TRBV7-2 and TRBJ2-1, with a tentative D call TRBD2 (6 bases). This CDR3 is built from 13 residues. Germline V gene data show CDR1 as SGHTA and CDR2 as FQGNSA. Trimming stripped 4 bases from V and 7 bases from J, with 11 bases between. For the CDR3, the DNA is TGTGCCAGCAGCTCCGACGGGAGTAATGAGCAGTTCTTC. Residues: CASSSDGSNEQFF. The whole variable domain, remainder taken from reference TRBV7-2 and TRBJ2-1, is GAGVSQSPSNKVTEKGKDVELRCDPISGHTALYWYRQSLGQGLEFLIYFQGNSAPDKSGLPSDRFSAERTGGSVSTLTIQRTQQEDSAVYLCASSSDGSNEQFFGPGTRLTVL.

This chain connects TRBV14 to TRBJ1-1; 8 nucleotides agree with TRBD1. This CDR3 region has 14 residues. Per the germline V gene, CDR1 is SGHDN and CDR2 is FVKESK. The ends lost 2 bases at V and 6 bases at J; junction bases unmatched: 5. This CDR3 reads CASSQTGGYSEAFF. CDR3 bases: TGTGCCAGCAGCCAAACAGGGGGTTATTCTGAAGCTTTCTTT.

This chain connects TRBV7-5 to TRBJ2-7; TRBD1 was called by the table and not checked on the DNA. TRBV7-5 is noted as a pseudogene. The CDR3 length is 14 residues. CDR3 nucleotide sequence: TGTGCCAGAAGCTTAGTGTCAGGGGCCTACGAGCAGTACTTC. As protein: CARSLVSGAYEQYF.

This chain joins TRBV5-5 and TRBJ2-1; unclear D gene. V dropped 4 bases and J dropped 12 bases, with 11 bases sitting between them. Germline CDR1 reads SGHKS; CDR2 reads YYEKEE (reference sequence). This CDR3 is 11 amino acids long. Here the CDR3 DNA reads TGTGCCAGCAGCCAACAAGGCGGGCAGTTCTTC. This translates into CASSQQGGQFF.

The gene calls are TRBV7-3 and TRBJ2-3, with TRBD1 matching over 7 bases. This CDR3 is built from 15 residues. The V gene's germline CDR1 is SGHTA and CDR2 FQGTGA. V dropped 5 bases and J dropped 5; count of bases not matched to a gene: 10. In DNA form, the CDR3 reads TGTGCCAGCAGCATCCGTGGGACAGAAGGAGATACGCAGTATTTT. This codes for CASSIRGTEGDTQYF. The full variable domain, in which reference TRBV7-3 and TRBJ2-3 provide the parts outside the CDR3, is GAGVSQTPSNKVTEKGKYVELRCDPISGHTALYWYRQSLGQGPEFLIYFQGTGAADDSGLPNDRFFAVRPEGSVSTLKIQRTERGDSAVYLCASSIRGTEGDTQYFGPGTRLTVL.

This chain uses TRBV5-1 with TRBJ2-3, with D possibly matching TRBD2 (6 bases). The length of the CDR3 is 16 residues. Trimming shortened V by 1 base and J by 0 bases, and 12 bases separated the two germline ends. The V gene's germline CDR1 is SGHRS and CDR2 YFSETQ. The CDR3 spells CASSLRRGLSTDTQYF. Here the CDR3 DNA reads TGCGCCAGCAGCTTGAGGAGGGGCCTCAGCACAGATACGCAGTATTTT.

The chain has TRBV5-6 and TRBJ2-6, with 10 nucleotides matching TRBD1. The V gene end was trimmed by 3 bases and the J gene end by 2 bases; junction bases not matched to a gene: 5. Germline CDR1 is SGHDT and CDR2 is YYEEEE. This CDR3 region has 17 residues. CDR3 protein: CASSSDRGTTGANVLTF. As DNA, the CDR3 is TGTGCCAGCAGCTCGGACAGGGGGACCACTGGGGCCAACGTCCTGACTTTC.

The CDR3 protein is CASRRGSSYEQYF. DNA of the CDR3: TGTGCCAGCAGGCGGGGCAGCTCCTACGAGCAGTACTTC. The chain has TRBV28 and TRBJ2-7, with D perhaps matching TRBD2 (6 bases). This CDR3 is 13 amino acids long. V was shortened by 6 bases and J by 0 bases, with 9 bases between the two germline ends. In germline, CDR1 is MDHEN, CDR2 SYDVKM.

This CDR3 is CSTSGGSNTGELFF. The CDR3 DNA is TGCAGCACTAGCGGGGGGTCGAACACCGGGGAGCTGTTTTTT. The gene calls are TRBV29-1 and TRBJ2-2; 12 bases agree with TRBD2. This CDR3 has 14 residues. V gave up 8 bases and J gave up 0 bases; unmatched junction bases: 1. Per germline, CDR1 SQVTM and CDR2 ANQGSEA.

This chain links TRBV6-1 with TRBJ2-3; 9 bases are a match to TRBD2. Losses at the gene ends were 7 bases for V and 2 bases for J; bases not matched to a gene: 7. This CDR3 contains 15 residues. Germline-derived CDR1 and CDR2 are MNHNS and SASEGT. In DNA, the CDR3 is TGTGCCAGCACCCGACTAGCGGACAACACAGATACGCAGTATTTT. Protein product: CASTRLADNTDTQYF.

The V and J genes are TRBV7-9 and TRBJ2-5, with 7 bases identical to TRBD1. The CDR3 covers 15 residues. CDR1 is SEHNR and CDR2 is FQNEAQ in the germline V gene (reference sequence). The V and J ends lost 6 bases and 2 bases, in that order; junction bases with no gene match: 9. The CDR3 spells CASSYRGLQQETQYF. CDR3 bases: TGTGCCAGCAGTTACAGGGGCCTACAACAAGAGACCCAGTACTTC.

The table lists this clone with a count of one. The J gene is TRBJ1-1, the V gene TRBV7-2; D is undetermined. Germline lookup yields CDR1 SGHTA and CDR2 FQGNSA. The V and J ends lost 2 bases and 3 bases respectively, with 7 bases between them. This CDR3 region has 13 residues. CDR3 bases: TGTGCCAGCAGCTTAAAGAGGGACACTGAAGCTTTCTTT. Residues: CASSLKRDTEAFF.

The rearrangement links TRBV28 to TRBJ2-3; weak D call: TRBD2 (5 bases). Trimming left V 5 bases short and J 4 bases short, with 10 bases between. Per the germline V gene, CDR1 is MDHEN and CDR2 is SYDVKM. The CDR3 runs to 13 residues. CDR3 coding DNA: TGTGCCAGCAGTACCACCGGGGCAGATACGCAGTATTTT. Its protein is CASSTTGADTQYF.

The rearrangement joins TRBV5-6 to TRBJ1-4; 7 bases fit TRBD1. There are 14 residues in the CDR3. V shed 0 bases and J 6 bases; nucleotides not matched to a gene: 2. The germline gives CDR1 SGHDT, CDR2 YYEEEE. The CDR3 loop is CASSLGQGHEKLFF. CDR3 in DNA: TGTGCCAGCAGCTTGGGACAGGGACATGAAAAACTGTTTTTT.

V is TRBV5-6 and J is TRBJ2-5; 11 bases are a match to TRBD2. The J segment lost 3 bases and the V segment lost 4 bases, leaving 11 bases of the junction unmatched. This CDR3 has 17 amino acids. Looked up from germline, CDR1 is SGHDT and CDR2 is YYEEEE. CDR3: CASSRAPGLAAKETQYF. The CDR3, as DNA: TGTGCCAGCAGCCGAGCTCCGGGACTAGCGGCCAAAGAGACCCAGTACTTC.

The CDR3 DNA is TGTGCCAGCAGCCTCCCGGGGTCTGGGGCCAACGTCCTGACTTTC. Encoded protein: CASSLPGSGANVLTF. The chain is built from TRBV5-4 and TRBJ2-6, with D tentatively TRBD2 (5 bases). The CDR3 is 15 residues long. Germline lookup yields CDR1 SGHNT and CDR2 YYREEE (reference sequence). Trimming took 4 bases from V and 1 from J, leaving 9 bases between them.

The chain joins TRBV10-2 to TRBJ1-1; D is perhaps TRBD1 (6 bases). The CDR3 sequence is 11 residues long. Germline V gives CDR1 WSHSY, CDR2 SAAADI. V lost 4 bases and J lost 8, with 8 bases in between. CDR3 sequence (DNA): TGCGCCAGCAGTGTCAGGGGCGAAGCTTTCTTT. Protein: CASSVRGEAFF.

This chain uses TRBV7-3 with TRBJ2-7; TRBD1 is a possible D gene (5 bases). Between the trimmed V and J ends, which lost 2 bases and 0 bases, there was a span of 11 bases. The germline gives CDR1 SGHTA, CDR2 FQGTGA. CDR3 length: 15 amino acids. The CDR3 DNA follows: TGTGCCAGCAGCTTAGGGGCAGAAACCTCCTACGAGCAGTACTTC. Residues: CASSLGAETSYEQYF. Full variable domain (outside the CDR3, taken from reference TRBV7-3 and TRBJ2-7): GAGVSQTPSNKVTEKGKYVELRCDPISGHTALYWYRQSLGQGPEFLIYFQGTGAADDSGLPNDRFFAVRPEGSVSTLKIQRTERGDSAVYLCASSLGAETSYEQYFGPGTRLTVT.

The chain employs TRBV5-4 and TRBJ2-3; no clear D. V was cut by 0 bases and J by 4 bases, with 9 bases left in between. Germline values: CDR1 SGHNT, CDR2 YYREEE (reference sequence). The CDR3 sequence is 14 residues long. The CDR3 spells CASSLVAVPDTQYF. As DNA, the CDR3 is TGTGCCAGCAGCTTGGTGGCTGTCCCAGATACGCAGTATTTT.

The chain has TRBV5-1 and TRBJ1-6; D perhaps matches TRBD1 (6 bases). V was shortened by 2 bases and J by 14 bases, with 26 bases between the two germline ends. CDR3 length: 17 residues. The germline V gene encodes CDR1 SGHRS and CDR2 YFSETQ. The CDR3 region has the DNA TGCGCCAGCAGCTTAAACGAAGGGGGGGGCTTAAATTCGGCCCTCCACTTT. Translated: CASSLNEGGGLNSALHF.

V gene TRBV25-1 combines with J gene TRBJ1-1; tentative D call: TRBD1 (5 bases). This CDR3 comprises 14 residues. The V end lost 0 bases, the J end lost 10 bases, and 15 bases lay between the germline ends. Germline CDR1 MGHDK, CDR2 SYGVNS. The chain's CDR3 is CASSEYPGGGGAFF. CDR3 coding DNA: TGTGCCAGCAGTGAATACCCCGGGGGGGGTGGAGCTTTCTTT.

This chain joins TRBV7-3 and TRBJ2-3; 7 bases line up with TRBD2. The V gene's germline CDR1 is SGHTA and CDR2 FQGTGA. The ends lost 2 bases at V and 2 bases at J; junction bases unmatched: 4. This CDR3 is 15 amino acids long. The CDR3 loop is CASSLRGDPTDTQYF. The CDR3 bases are TGTGCCAGCAGCTTACGGGGGGATCCCACAGATACGCAGTATTTT.